Each of the 2 T cell receptor beta chains below was sequenced from the same sample in a study of cytomegalovirus exposure and HLA in healthy donors. This PCR relied on a set of 60 Vbeta primers and 13 Jbeta primers. The data were produced by immunoSEQ multiplex PCR, yet TCRdb's version contains in-frame clones alone and is incomplete. The sample has 150,000 to 200,000 clones, and its top ten clones hold 1.3%. The sample comprised PBMCs. The source is a woman between 55 and 75 years old in good health and CMV-seronegative.

This chain links TRBV2 with TRBJ2-3; perhaps TRBD2 as D (6 bases). V was shortened by 8 bases and J by 1 base, with 13 bases between the two germline ends. This CDR3 region has 14 residues. Germline-derived CDR1 and CDR2 are SNHLY and FYNNEI. The DNA for the CDR3 is TGTGCCAGCGAAGCGAGGAGGGGCACAGATACGCAGTATTTT. It codes for CASEARRGTDTQYF.

The V and J genes are TRBV7-6 and TRBJ2-7, with TRBD1 as a possible D gene (5 bases). The germline V gene has CDR1 SGHVS and CDR2 FNYEAQ. The CDR3 is 14 residues long. The V end lost 5 bases, the J end lost 0 bases, and 11 bases lay between the germline ends. Here the CDR3 reads CASSPQDRSYEQYF. In DNA form, the CDR3 reads TGTGCCAGCAGCCCACAGGACCGCTCCTACGAGCAGTACTTC.